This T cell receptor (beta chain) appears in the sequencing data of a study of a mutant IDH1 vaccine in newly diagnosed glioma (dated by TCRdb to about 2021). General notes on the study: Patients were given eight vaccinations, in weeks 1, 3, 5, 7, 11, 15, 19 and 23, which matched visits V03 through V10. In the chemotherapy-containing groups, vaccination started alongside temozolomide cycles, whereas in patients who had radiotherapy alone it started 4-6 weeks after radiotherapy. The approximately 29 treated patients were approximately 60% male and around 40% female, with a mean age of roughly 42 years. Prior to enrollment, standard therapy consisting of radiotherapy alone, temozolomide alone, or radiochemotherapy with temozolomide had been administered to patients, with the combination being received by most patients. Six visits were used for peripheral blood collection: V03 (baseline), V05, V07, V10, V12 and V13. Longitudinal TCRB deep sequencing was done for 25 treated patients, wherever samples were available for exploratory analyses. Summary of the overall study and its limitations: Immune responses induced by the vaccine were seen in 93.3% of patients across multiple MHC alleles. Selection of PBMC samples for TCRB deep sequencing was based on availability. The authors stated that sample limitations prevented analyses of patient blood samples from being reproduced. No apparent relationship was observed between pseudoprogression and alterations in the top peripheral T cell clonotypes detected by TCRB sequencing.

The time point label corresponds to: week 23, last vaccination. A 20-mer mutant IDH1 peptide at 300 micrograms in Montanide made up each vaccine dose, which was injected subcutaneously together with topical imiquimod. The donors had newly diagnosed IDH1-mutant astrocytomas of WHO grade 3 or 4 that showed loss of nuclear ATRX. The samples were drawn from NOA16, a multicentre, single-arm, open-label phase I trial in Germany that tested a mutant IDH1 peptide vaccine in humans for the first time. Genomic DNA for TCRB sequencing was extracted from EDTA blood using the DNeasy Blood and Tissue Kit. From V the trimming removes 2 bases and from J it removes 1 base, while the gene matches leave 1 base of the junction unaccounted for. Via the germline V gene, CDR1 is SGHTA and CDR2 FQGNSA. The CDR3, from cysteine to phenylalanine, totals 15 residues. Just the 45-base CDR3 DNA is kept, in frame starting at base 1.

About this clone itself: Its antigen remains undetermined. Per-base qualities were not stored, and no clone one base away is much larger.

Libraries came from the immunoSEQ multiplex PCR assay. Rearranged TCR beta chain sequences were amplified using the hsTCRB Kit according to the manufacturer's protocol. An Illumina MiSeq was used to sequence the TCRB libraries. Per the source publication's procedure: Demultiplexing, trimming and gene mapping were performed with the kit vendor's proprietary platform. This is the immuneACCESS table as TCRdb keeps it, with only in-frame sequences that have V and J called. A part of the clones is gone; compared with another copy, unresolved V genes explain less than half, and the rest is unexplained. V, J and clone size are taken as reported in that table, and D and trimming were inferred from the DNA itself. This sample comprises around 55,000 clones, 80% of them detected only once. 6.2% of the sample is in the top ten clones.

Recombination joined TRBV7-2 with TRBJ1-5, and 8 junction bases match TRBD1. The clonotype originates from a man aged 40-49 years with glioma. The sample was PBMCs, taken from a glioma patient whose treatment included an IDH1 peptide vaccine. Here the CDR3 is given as CASSLWTGSNQPQHF. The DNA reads TGTGCCAGCAGCTTATGGACAGGGAGCAATCAGCCCCAGCATTTT. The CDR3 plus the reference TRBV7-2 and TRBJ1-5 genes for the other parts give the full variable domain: GAGVSQSPSNKVTEKGKDVELRCDPISGHTALYWYRQSLGQGLEFLIYFQGNSAPDKSGLPSDRFSAERTGGSVSTLTIQRTQQEDSAVYLCASSLWTGSNQPQHFGDGTRLSIL.